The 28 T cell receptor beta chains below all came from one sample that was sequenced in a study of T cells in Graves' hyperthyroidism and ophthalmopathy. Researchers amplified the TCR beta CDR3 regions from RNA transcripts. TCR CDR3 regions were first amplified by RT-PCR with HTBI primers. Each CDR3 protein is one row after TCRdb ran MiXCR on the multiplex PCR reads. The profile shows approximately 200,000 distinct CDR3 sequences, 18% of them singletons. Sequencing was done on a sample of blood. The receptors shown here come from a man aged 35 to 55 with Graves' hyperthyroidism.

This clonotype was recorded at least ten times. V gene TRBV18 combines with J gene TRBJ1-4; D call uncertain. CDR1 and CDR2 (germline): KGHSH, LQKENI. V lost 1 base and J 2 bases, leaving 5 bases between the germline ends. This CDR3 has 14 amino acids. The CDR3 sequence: CASSPLATNEKLFF. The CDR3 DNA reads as TGTGCCAGCTCACCACTCGCCACTAATGAAAAACTGTTTTTT.

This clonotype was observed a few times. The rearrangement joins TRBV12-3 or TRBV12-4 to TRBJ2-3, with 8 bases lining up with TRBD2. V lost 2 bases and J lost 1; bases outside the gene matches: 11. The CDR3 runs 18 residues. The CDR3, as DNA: TGTGCCAGCAGTTTATGGAGCGGGGGTGGTGAGCGCACAGATACGCAGTATTTT. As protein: CASSLWSGGGERTDTQYF.

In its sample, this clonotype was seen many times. The CDR3 protein is CASSFAGRVESPLHF. The CDR3 nucleotides are TGTGCCAGCAGTTTCGCCGGCAGGGTCGAGTCACCCCTCCACTTT. The V and J genes are TRBV28 and TRBJ1-6, with D tentatively TRBD1 (5 bases). The CDR3 runs 15 residues. The germline V gene has CDR1 MDHEN and CDR2 SYDVKM. With 3 bases removed from V and 10 bases from J, the gap between germline ends came to 16 bases.

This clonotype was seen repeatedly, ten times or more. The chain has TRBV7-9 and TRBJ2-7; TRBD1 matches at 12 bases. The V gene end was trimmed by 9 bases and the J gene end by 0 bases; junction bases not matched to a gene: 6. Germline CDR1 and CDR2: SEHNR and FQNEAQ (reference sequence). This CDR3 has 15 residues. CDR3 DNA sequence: TGTGCCAGTCAACCGGGACAGGGGGCCTCCTACGAGCAGTACTTC. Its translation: CASQPGQGASYEQYF.

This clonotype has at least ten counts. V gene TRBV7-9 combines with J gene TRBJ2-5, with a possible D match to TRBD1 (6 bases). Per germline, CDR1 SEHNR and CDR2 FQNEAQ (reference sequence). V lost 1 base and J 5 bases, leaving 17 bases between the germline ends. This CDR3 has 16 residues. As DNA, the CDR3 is TGTGCCAGCAGCTTAGTCGACAGGCCTCTAGAGGAGACCCAGTACTTC. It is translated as CASSLVDRPLEETQYF.

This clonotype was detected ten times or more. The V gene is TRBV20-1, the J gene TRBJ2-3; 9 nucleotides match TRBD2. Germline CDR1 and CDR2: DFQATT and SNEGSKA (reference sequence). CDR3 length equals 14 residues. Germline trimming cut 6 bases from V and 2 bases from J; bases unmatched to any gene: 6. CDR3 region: CSAQSGGYTDTQYF. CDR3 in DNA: TGCAGTGCCCAAAGCGGGGGGTACACAGATACGCAGTATTTT.

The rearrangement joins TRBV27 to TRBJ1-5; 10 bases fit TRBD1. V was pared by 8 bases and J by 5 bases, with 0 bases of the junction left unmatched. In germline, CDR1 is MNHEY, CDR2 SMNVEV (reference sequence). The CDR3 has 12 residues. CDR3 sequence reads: CASGTGDQPQHF. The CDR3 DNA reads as TGTGCCAGCGGGACAGGGGATCAGCCCCAGCATTTT.

The CDR3 DNA reads as TGTGCCAGCAGTTACTCGGGTGGGGGGAGCTCCTACAATGAGCAGTTCTTC. It encodes CASSYSGGGSSYNEQFF. The chain has TRBV6-5 and TRBJ2-1; D might be TRBD2 (6 bases). Germline V gives CDR1 MNHEY, CDR2 SVGAGI. This CDR3 comprises 17 residues. Trimming removed 0 bases at V and 0 bases at J, with 12 bases between.

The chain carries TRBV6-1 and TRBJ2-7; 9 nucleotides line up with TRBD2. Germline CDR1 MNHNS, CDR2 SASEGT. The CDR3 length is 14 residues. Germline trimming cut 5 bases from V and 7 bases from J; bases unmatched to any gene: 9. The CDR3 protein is CASSTRAGGGEQYF. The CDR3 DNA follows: TGTGCCAGCAGTACCCGGGCGGGGGGGGGGGAGCAGTACTTC.

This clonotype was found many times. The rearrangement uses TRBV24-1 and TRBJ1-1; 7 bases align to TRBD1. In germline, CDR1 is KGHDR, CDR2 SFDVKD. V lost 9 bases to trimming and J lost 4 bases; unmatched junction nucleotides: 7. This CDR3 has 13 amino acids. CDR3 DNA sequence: TGTGCCACCTCGAATCAGGGGGGCACTGAAGCTTTCTTT. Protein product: CATSNQGGTEAFF.

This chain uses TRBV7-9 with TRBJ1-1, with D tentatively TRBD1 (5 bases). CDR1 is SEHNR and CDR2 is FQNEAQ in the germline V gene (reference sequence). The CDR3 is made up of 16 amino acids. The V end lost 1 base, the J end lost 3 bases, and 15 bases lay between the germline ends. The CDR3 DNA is TGTGCCAGCAGCTTAGAAAGGCTCCTGGGGGACACTGAAGCTTTCTTT. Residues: CASSLERLLGDTEAFF. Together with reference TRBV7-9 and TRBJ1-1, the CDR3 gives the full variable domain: DTGVSQNPRHKITKRGQNVTFRCDPISEHNRLYWYRQTLGQGPEFLTYFQNEAQLEKSRLLSDRFSAERPKGSFSTLEIQRTEQGDSAMYLCASSLERLLGDTEAFFGQGTRLTVV.

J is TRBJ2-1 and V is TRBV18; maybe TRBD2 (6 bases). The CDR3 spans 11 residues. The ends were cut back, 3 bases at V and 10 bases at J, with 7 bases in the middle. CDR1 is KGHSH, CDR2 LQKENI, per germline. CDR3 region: CASSPAGEQFF. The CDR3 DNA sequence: TGTGCCAGCTCACCTGCGGGGGAGCAGTTCTTC.

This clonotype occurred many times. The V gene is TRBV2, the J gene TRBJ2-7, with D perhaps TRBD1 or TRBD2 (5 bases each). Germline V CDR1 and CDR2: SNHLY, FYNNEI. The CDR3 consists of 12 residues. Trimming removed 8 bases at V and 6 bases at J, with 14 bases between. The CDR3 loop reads CASGTASVEQYF. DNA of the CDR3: TGTGCCAGCGGGACCGCTAGTGTCGAGCAGTACTTC.

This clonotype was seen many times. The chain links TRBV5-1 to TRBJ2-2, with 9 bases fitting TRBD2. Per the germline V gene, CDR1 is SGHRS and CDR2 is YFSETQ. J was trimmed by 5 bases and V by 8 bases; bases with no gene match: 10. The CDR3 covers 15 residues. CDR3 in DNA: TGCGCCAGTCGACTTAGCGGGGGAAGGACCGGGGAGCTGTTTTTT. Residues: CASRLSGGRTGELFF.

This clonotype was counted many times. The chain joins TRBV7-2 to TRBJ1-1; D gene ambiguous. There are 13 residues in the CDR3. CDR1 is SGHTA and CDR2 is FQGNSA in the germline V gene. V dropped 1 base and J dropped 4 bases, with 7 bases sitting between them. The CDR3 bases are TGTGCCAGCAGCTTAGGGTCCATCACTGAAGCTTTCTTT. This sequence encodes CASSLGSITEAFF.

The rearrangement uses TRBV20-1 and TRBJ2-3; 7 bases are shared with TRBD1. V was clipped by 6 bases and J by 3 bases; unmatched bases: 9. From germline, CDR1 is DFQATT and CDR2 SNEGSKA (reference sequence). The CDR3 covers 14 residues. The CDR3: CSAFPGQTTDTQYF. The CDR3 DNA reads TGCAGTGCCTTTCCGGGACAGACAACAGATACGCAGTATTTT.

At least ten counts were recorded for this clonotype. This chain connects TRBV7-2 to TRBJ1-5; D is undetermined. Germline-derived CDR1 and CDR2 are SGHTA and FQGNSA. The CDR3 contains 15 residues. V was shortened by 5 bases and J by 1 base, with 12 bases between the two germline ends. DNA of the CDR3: TGTGCCAGCAGCCCCTTAGGTATCAGCAATCAGCCCCAGCATTTT. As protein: CASSPLGISNQPQHF.

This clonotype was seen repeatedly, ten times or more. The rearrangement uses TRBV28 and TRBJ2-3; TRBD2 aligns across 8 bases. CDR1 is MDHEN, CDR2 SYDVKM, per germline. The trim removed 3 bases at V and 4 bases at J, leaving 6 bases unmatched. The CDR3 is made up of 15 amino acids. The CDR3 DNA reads TGTGCCAGCAGTTTGAACGGGGGGGTGGCAGATACGCAGTATTTT. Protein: CASSLNGGVADTQYF.

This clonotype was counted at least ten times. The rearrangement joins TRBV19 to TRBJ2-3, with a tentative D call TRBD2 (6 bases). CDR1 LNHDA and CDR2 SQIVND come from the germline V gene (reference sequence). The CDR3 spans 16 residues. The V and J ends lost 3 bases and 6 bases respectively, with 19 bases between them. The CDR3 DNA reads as TGTGCCAGTAGTATCGGTAGGCCGGGAGCATCGGATACGCAGTATTTT. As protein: CASSIGRPGASDTQYF.

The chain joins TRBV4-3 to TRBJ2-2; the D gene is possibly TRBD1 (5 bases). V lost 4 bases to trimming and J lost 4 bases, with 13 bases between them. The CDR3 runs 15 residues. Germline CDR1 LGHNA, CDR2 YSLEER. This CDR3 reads CASSLTITGTGELFF. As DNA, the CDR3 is TGCGCCAGCAGCCTTACCATCACAGGCACCGGGGAGCTGTTTTTT.

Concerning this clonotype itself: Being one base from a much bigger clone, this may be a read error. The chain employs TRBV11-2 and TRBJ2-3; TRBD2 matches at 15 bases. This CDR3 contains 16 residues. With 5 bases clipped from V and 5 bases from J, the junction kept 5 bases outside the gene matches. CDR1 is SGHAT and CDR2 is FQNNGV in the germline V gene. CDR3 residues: CASSHGLAGGQDTQYF. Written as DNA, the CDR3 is TGTGCCAGCAGCCACGGACTAGCGGGGGGGCAAGATACGCAGTATTTT. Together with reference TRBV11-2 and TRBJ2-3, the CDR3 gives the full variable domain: EAGVAQSPRYKIIEKRQSVAFWCNPISGHATLYWYQQILGQGPKLLIQFQNNGVVDDSQLPKDRFSAERLKGVDSTLKIQPAKLEDSAVYLCASSHGLAGGQDTQYFGPGTRLTVL.

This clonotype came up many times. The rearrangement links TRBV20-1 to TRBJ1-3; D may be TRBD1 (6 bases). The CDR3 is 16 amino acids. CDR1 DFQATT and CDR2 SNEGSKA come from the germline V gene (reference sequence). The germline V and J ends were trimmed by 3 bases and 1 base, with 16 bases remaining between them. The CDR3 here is CSARSLAGASGNTIYF. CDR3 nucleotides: TGCAGTGCTAGGTCGCTGGCGGGGGCGTCTGGAAACACCATATATTTT.

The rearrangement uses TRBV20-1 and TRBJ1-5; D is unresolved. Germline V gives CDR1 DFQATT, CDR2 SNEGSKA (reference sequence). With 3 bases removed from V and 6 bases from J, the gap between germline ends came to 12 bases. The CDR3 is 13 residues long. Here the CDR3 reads CSARREVGQPQHF. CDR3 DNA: TGCAGTGCTAGGAGGGAGGTCGGTCAGCCCCAGCATTTT.

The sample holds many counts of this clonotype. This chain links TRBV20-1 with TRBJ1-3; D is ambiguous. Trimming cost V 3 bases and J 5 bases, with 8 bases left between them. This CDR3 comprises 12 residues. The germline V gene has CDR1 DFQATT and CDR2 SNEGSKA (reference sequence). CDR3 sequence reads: CSASLLRNTIYF. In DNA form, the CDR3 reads TGCAGTGCTAGCCTTCTGCGAAACACCATATATTTT.

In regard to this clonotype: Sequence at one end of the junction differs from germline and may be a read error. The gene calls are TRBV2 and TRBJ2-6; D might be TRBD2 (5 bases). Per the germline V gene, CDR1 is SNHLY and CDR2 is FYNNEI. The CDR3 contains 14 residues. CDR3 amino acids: CSSGRSSGANVLTF. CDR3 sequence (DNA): TGTTCCAGCGGACGGAGCTCTGGGGCCAACGTCCTGACTTTC.

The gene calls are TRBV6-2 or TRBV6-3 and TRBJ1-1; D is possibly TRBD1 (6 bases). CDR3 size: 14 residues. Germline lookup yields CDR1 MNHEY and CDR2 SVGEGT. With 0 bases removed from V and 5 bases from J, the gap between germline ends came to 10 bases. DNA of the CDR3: TGTGCCAGCAGTTACTCGAGGGGGAGGACTGAAGCTTTCTTT. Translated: CASSYSRGRTEAFF.

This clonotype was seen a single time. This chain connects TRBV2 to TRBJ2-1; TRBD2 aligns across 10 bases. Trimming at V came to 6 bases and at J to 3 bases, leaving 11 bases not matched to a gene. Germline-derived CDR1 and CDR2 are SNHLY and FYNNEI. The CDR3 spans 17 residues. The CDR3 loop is CASRGPGLAGDYNEQFF. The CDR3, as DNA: TGTGCCAGCAGGGGGCCGGGGCTAGCGGGGGACTACAATGAGCAGTTCTTC.

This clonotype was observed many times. The CDR3 is CSASRAETVQSYEQYF. The CDR3 DNA sequence: TGCAGTGCTAGTCGGGCGGAAACAGTTCAATCCTACGAGCAGTACTTC. The chain recombines TRBV20-1 with TRBJ2-7; D uncertain. Germline assignment: CDR1 DFQATT and CDR2 SNEGSKA (reference sequence). Trimming stripped 3 bases from V and 1 base from J, with 19 bases between. The CDR3 runs to 16 residues.